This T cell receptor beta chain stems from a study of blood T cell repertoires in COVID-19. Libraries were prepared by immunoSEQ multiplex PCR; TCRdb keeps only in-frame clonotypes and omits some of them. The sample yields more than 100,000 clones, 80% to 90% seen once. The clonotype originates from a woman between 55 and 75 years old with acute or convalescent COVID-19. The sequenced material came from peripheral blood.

This CDR3 reads CASSISGPREAYNEQFF. The CDR3 DNA reads TGTGCCAGTAGTATATCCGGGCCCCGGGAGGCATACAATGAGCAGTTCTTC. The gene calls are TRBV19 and TRBJ2-1; 7 bases are shared with TRBD2. Germline V gene lookup returns CDR1 LNHDA and CDR2 SQIVND (reference sequence). The CDR3 has 17 residues. The trim removed 2 bases at V and 4 bases at J, leaving 11 bases unmatched.